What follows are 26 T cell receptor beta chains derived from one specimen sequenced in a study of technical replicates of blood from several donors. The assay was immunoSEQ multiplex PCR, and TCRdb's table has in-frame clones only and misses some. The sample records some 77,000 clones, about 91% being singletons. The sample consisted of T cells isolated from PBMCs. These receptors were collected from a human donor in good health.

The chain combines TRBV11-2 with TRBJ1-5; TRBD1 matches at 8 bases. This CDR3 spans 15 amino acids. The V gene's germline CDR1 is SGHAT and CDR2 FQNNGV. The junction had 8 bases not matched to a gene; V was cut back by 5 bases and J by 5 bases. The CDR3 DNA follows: TGTGCCAGCAGCCCCGGGACAGGTGGAGATCAGCCCCAGCATTTT. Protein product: CASSPGTGGDQPQHF.

Written as DNA, the CDR3 is TGTGCCAGCAGTGACGGGACTAGCGGCCAAGAGACCCAGTACTTC. Protein: CASSDGTSGQETQYF. The chain recombines TRBV6-4 with TRBJ2-5; 11 bases fit TRBD2. Per germline, CDR1 MRHNA and CDR2 SNTAGT. The CDR3 consists of 15 residues. V was clipped by 2 bases and J by 1 base; unmatched bases: 0.

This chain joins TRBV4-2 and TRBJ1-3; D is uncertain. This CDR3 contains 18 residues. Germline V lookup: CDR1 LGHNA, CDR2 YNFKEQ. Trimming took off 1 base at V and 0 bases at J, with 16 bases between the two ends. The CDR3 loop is CASSQVRSPGLSGNTIYF. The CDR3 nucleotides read TGTGCCAGCAGCCAAGTAAGATCTCCAGGCCTCTCTGGAAACACCATATATTTT.

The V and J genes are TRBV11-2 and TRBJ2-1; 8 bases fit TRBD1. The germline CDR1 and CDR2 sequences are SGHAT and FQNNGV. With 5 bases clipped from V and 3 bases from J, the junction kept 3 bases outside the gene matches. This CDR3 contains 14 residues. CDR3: CASSQGTGYNEQFF. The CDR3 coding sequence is TGTGCCAGCAGCCAAGGGACAGGCTACAATGAGCAGTTCTTC.

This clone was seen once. The CDR3 sequence: CASSLLEGYGYTF. CDR3 sequence (DNA): TGTGCCAGCAGTTTACTGGAGGGCTATGGCTACACCTTC. The genes are TRBV27 and TRBJ1-2; no definite D call. The germline CDR1 and CDR2 sequences are MNHEY and SMNVEV (reference sequence). Trimming cost V 2 bases and J 4 bases, with 8 bases left between them. This CDR3 is 13 amino acids long.

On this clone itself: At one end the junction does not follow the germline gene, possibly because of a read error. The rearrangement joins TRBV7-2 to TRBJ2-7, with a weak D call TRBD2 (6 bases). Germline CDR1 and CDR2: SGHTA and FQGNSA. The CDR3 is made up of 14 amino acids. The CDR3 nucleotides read TGTGCCAGCAGCCCCGACGTCCCGGACTACGAGCAGTATTTC. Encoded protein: CASSPDVPDYEQYF. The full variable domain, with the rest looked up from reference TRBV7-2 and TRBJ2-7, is GAGVSQSPSNKVTEKGKDVELRCDPISGHTALYWYRQSLGQGLEFLIYFQGNSAPDKSGLPSDRFSAERTGGSVSTLTIQRTQQEDSAVYLCASSPDVPDYEQYFGPGTRLTVT.

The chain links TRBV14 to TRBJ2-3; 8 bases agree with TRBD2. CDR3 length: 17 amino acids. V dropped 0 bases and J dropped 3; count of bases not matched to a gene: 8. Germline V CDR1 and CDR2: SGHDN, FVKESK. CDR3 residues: CASSQEGAGEVTDTQYF. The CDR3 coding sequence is TGTGCCAGCAGCCAAGAAGGAGCGGGAGAGGTAACAGATACGCAGTATTTT.

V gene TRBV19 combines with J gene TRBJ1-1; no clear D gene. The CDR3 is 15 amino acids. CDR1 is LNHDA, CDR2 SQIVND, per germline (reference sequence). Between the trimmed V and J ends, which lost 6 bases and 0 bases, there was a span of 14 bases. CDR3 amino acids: CASSSSGVLNTEAFF. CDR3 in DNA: TGTGCCAGTAGCAGTTCCGGGGTGTTGAACACTGAAGCTTTCTTT.

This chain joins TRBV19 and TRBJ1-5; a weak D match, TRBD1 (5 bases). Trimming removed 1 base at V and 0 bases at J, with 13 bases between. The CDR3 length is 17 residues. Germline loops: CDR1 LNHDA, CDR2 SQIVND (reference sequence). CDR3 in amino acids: CASSIGGGGSSNQPQHF. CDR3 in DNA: TGTGCCAGTAGTATAGGCGGGGGGGGATCTAGCAATCAGCCCCAGCATTTT.

This CDR3 is CASRQATNEKLFF. CDR3 nucleotides: TGTGCCAGTCGACAGGCAACTAATGAAAAACTGTTTTTT. The rearrangement links TRBV19 to TRBJ1-4, with D possibly matching TRBD1 (6 bases). CDR1 and CDR2 (germline): LNHDA, SQIVND (reference sequence). V was clipped by 8 bases and J by 0 bases, with 7 bases between them. The CDR3 runs to 13 residues.

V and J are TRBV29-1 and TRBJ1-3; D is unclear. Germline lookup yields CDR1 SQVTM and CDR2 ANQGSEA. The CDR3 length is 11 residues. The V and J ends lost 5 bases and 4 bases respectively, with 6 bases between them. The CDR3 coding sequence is TGCAGCGTTTCGGGGGGAAACACCATATATTTT. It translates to CSVSGGNTIYF.

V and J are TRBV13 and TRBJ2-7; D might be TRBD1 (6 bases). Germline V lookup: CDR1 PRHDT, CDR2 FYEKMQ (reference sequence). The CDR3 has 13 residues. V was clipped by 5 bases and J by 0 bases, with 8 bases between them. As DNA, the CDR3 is TGTGCCAGCAGCCCGGACAGCTCCTACGAGCAGTACTTC. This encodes CASSPDSSYEQYF. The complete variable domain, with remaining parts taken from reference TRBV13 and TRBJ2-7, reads AAGVIQSPRHLIKEKRETATLKCYPIPRHDTVYWYQQGPGQDPQFLISFYEKMQSDKGSIPDRFSAQQFSDYHSELNMSSLELGDSALYFCASSPDSSYEQYFGPGTRLTVT.

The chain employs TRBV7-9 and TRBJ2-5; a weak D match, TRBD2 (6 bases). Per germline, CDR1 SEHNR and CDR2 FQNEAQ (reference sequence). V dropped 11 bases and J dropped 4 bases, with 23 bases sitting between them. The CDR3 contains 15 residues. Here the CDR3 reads CAAGPWTPKGETQYF. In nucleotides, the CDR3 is TGTGCCGCGGGGCCGTGGACACCCAAGGGAGAGACCCAGTACTTC.

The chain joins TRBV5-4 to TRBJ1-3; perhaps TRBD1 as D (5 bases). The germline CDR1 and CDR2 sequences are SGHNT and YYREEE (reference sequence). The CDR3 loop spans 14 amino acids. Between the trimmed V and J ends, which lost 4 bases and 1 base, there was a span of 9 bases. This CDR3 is CASSPDRSGNTIYF. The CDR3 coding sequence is TGTGCCAGCAGCCCCGACAGATCTGGAAACACCATATATTTT.

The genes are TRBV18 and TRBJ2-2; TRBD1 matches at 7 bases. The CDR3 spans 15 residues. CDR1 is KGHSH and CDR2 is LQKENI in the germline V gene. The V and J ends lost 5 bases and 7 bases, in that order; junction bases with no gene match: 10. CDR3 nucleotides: TGTGCCAGCTCATCGGGACAGAGTTTGAACGGGGAGCTGTTTTTT. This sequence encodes CASSSGQSLNGELFF.

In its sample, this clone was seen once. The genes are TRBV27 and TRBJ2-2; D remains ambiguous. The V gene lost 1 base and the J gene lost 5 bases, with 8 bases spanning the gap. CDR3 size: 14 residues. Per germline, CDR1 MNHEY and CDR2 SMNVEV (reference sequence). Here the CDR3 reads CASSLYLITGELFF. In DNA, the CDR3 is TGTGCCAGCAGTTTATACTTGATAACCGGGGAGCTGTTTTTT.

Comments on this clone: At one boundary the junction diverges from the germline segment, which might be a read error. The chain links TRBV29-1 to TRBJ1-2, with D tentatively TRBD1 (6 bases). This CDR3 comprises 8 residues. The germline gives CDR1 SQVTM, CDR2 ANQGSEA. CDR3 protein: CSVTTDSF. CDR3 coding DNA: TGCAGCGTCACAACGGACAGCTTC. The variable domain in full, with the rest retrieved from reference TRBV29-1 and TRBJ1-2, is SAVISQKPSRDICQRGTSLTIQCQVDSQVTMMFWYRQQPGQSLTLIATANQGSEATYESGFVIDKFPISRPNLTFSTLTVSNMSPEDSSIYLCSVTTDSFGSGTRLTVV.

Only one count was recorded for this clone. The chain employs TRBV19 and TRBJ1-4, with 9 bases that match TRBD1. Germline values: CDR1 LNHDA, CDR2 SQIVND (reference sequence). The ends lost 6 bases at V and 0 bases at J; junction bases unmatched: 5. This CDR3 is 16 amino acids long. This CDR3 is CASSRDREPTNEKLFF. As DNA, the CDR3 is TGTGCCAGTAGCCGGGACAGGGAACCAACTAATGAAAAACTGTTTTTT.

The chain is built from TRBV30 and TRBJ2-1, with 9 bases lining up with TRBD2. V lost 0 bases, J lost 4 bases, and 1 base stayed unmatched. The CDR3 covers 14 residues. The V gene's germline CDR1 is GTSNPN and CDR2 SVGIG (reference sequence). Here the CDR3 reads CAWSVLAGYNEQFF. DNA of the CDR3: TGTGCCTGGAGTGTCCTAGCGGGATACAATGAGCAGTTCTTC.

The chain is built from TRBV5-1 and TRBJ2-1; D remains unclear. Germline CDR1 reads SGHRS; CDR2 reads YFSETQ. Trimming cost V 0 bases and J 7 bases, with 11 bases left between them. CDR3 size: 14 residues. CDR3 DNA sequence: TGCGCCAGCAGCTTGGAATCTAGTGGGAATGAGCAGTTCTTC. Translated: CASSLESSGNEQFF.

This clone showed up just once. The CDR3 here is CACQQLFGYTF. CDR3 bases: TGTGCCTGCCAACAGTTATTTGGCTACACCTTC. V is TRBV30 and J is TRBJ1-2; D not resolved. Germline CDR1 reads GTSNPN; CDR2 reads SVGIG (reference sequence). V lost 6 bases to trimming and J lost 7 bases, with 12 bases between them. The CDR3 totals 11 residues.

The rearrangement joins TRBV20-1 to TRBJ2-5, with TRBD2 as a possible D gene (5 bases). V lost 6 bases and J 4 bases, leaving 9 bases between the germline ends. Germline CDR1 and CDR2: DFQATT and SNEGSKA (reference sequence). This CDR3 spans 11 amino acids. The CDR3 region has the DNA TGCAGTGCCCCACTAGGAGAGACCCAGTACTTC. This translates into CSAPLGETQYF.

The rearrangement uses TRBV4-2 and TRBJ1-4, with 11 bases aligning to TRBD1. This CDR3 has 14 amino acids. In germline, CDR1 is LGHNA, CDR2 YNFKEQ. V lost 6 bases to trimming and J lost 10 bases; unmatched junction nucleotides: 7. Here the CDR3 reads CASRQGQGVGKLFF. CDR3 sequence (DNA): TGTGCCAGCAGGCAGGGACAGGGGGTAGGAAAACTGTTTTTT.

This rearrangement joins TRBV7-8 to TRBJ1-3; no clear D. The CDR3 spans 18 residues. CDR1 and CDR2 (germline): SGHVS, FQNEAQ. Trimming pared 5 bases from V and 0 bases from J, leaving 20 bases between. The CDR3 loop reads CASSRSSGGGSSGNTIYF. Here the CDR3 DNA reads TGTGCCAGCAGCCGGTCGTCGGGCGGTGGGAGCTCTGGAAACACCATATATTTT.

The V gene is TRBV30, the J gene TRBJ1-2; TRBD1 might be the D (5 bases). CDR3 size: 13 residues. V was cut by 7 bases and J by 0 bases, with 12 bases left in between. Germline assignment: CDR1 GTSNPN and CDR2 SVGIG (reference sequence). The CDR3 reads CASDIQANYGYTF. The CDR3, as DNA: TGTGCCTCGGACATTCAAGCTAACTATGGCTACACCTTC.

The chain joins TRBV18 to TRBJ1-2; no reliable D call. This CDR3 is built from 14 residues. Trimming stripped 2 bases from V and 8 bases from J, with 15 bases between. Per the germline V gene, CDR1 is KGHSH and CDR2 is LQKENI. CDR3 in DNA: TGTGCCAGCTCACCATTTTCCGGGGAAGACGGCTACACCTTC. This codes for CASSPFSGEDGYTF.